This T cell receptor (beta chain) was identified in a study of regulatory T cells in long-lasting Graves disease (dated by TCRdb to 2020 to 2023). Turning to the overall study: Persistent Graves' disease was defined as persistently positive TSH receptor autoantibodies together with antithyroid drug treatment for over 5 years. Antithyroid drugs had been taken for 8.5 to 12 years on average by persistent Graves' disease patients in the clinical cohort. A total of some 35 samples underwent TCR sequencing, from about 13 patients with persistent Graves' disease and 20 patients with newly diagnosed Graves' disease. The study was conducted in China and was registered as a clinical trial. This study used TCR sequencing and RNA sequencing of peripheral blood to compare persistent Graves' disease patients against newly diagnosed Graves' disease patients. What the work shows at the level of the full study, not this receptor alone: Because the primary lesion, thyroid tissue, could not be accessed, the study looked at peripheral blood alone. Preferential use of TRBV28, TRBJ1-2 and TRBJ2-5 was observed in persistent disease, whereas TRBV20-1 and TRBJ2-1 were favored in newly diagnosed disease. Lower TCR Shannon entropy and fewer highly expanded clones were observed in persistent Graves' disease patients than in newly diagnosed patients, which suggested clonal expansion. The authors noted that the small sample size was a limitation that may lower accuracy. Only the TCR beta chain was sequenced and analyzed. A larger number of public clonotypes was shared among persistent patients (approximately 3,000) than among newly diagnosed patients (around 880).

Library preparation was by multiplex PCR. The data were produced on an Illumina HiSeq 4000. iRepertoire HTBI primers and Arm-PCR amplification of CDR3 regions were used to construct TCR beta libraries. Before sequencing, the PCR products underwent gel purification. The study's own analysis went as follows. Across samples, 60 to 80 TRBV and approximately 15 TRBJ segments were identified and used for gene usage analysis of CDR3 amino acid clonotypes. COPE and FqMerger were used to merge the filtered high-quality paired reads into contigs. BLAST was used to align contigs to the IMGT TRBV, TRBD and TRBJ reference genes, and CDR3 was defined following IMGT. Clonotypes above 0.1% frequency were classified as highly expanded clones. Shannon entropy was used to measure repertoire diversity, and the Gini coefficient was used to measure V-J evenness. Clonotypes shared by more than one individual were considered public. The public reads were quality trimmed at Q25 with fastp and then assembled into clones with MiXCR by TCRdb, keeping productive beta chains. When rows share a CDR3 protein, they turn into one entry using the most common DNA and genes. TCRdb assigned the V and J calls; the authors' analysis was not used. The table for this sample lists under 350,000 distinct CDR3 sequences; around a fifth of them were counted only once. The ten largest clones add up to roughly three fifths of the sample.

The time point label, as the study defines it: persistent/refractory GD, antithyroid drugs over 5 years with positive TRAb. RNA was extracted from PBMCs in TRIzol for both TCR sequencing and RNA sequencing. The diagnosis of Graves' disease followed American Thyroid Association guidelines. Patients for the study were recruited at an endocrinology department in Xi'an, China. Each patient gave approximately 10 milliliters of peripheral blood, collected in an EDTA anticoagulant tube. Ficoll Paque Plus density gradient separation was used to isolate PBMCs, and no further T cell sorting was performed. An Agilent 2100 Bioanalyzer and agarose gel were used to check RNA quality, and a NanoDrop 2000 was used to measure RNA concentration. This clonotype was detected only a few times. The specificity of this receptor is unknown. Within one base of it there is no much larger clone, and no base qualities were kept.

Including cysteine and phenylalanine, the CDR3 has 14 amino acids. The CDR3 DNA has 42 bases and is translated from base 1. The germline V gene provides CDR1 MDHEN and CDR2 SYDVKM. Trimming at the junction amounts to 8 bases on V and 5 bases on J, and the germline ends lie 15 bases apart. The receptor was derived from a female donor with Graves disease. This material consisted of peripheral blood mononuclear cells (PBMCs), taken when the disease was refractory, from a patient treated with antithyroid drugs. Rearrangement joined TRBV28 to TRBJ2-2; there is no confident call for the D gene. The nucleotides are TGTGCCAGCCTCACCCCCCTGGGTACCGGGGAGCTGTTTTTT. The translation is CASLTPLGTGELFF.